The clone carrying this TCR beta chain is judged medium-sized. Other DNA sequences in this sample translate to the same CDR3. Sequenced by immunoSEQ multiplex PCR; TCRdb stores in-frame clones only, minus some. The sample contains roughly 36,000 clones, about 85% of which appear only once. Intraepithelial and lamina propria lymphocytes were isolated from graft specimens. This entry is derived from a study of graft-versus-host responses after intestinal transplantation. The CDR3 contains 11 residues. CDR1 LNHDA and CDR2 SQIVND come from the germline V gene (reference sequence). Trimming stripped 10 bases from V and 2 bases from J, with 8 bases between.

The sample was ileum tissue, taken around seven months after intestinal transplant. The clonotype originates from a human patient who received an intestinal transplant, so some T cells may come from the graft donor. The V and J genes are TRBV19 and TRBJ2-5, with D possibly matching TRBD2 (6 bases). CDR3 coding DNA: TGTGCCACGGAGGGACAAGAGACCCAGTACTTC. Its protein product is CATEGQETQYF. Based on the CDR3 plus reference TRBV19 and TRBJ2-5, the full variable domain is DGGITQSPKYLFRKEGQNVTLSCEQNLNHDAMYWYRQDPGQGLRLIYYSQIVNDFQKGDIAEGYSVSREKKESFPLTVTSAQKNPTAFYLCATEGQETQYFGPGTRLLVL.